The 5 T cell receptor beta chains below all came from one sample that was sequenced in a study of graft-versus-host responses after intestinal transplantation. Sequencing used immunoSEQ multiplex PCR; TCRdb keeps in-frame clones, though not all of them. The sample lists 65,000 to 85,000 clones, roughly 84% occurring once. What these receptors recognize is not known. The material was unstimulated CD8+ T cells sorted from spleen or lymph node cells, obtained before transplant. All receptors derive from a human donor who was the organ donor for an intestinal transplant.

The chain employs TRBV7-8 and TRBJ2-1; 8 nucleotides match TRBD2. CDR3 length: 15 residues. Trimming cost V 4 bases and J 8 bases; bases outside gene matches: 10. Germline loops: CDR1 SGHVS, CDR2 FQNEAQ. The CDR3 loop reads CASSSRGALGDEQFF. DNA of the CDR3: TGTGCCAGCAGCTCGCGGGGGGCCTTAGGGGATGAGCAGTTCTTC.

This clone was picked up one time. V gene TRBV6-5 combines with J gene TRBJ1-6, with TRBD1 identical over 9 bases. V gave up 6 bases and J gave up 7 bases; unmatched junction bases: 10. Germline V gene data show CDR1 as MNHEY and CDR2 as SVGAGI. The CDR3 is 16 amino acids. The CDR3, as DNA: TGTGCCAGCAGGTACACCGGGACAGGGACCAATTCACCCCTCCACTTT. It translates to CASRYTGTGTNSPLHF.

The chain uses TRBV4-2 and TRBJ2-3; 7 positions agree with TRBD2. This CDR3 contains 15 residues. Germline loops: CDR1 LGHNA, CDR2 YNFKEQ. Trimming cost V 0 bases and J 5 bases; bases outside gene matches: 5. The chain's CDR3 is CASSQDLAGEDTQYF. CDR3 nucleotides: TGTGCCAGCAGCCAAGATTTAGCGGGCGAAGATACGCAGTATTTT.

Only one count was recorded for this clone. The genes are TRBV28 and TRBJ1-5, with TRBD1 identical over 7 bases. Looked up from germline, CDR1 is MDHEN and CDR2 is SYDVKM. Losses at the gene ends were 2 bases for V and 6 bases for J; bases not matched to a gene: 7. CDR3 size: 15 residues. CDR3 sequence: CASSLPPDRVQPQHF. CDR3 nucleotide sequence: TGTGCCAGCAGTTTACCCCCCGACAGGGTTCAGCCCCAGCATTTT.

The chain couples TRBV6-1 to TRBJ2-7; D unclear. Trimming stripped 8 bases from V and 4 bases from J, with 3 bases between. CDR1 and CDR2 from the germline V gene are MNHNS and SASEGT. CDR3 length: 9 amino acids. As DNA, the CDR3 is TGTGCCAGCGGGTACGAGCAGTACTTC. It translates to CASGYEQYF.